The 3 T cell receptor beta chains listed next were all sequenced from one sample in a study of cytomegalovirus exposure and HLA in healthy donors. The PCR ran on 60 Vbeta and 13 Jbeta primers. The repertoire was sequenced with immunoSEQ multiplex PCR; TCRdb's copy has only in-frame clones and lacks some. The sample lists 150,000 to 200,000 clones; about 76% were seen once. Source material: PBMCs. The receptors stem from a woman aged 45-60 years in good health and CMV-seronegative.

This clone was recorded only once. This rearrangement joins TRBV21-1 to TRBJ2-7; the DNA was not used to check the table's D call, TRBD2. TRBV21-1 is a recognized pseudogene. The CDR3 has 18 residues. CDR3: CASSKRYPRSPIIYEQYF. The CDR3 DNA reads TGTGCCAGCAGCAAACGGTATCCGCGGTCCCCGATCATTTACGAGCAGTACTTC.

The chain is built from TRBV19 and TRBJ2-1; D is perhaps TRBD1 (5 bases). This CDR3 comprises 11 residues. V was trimmed by 3 bases and J by 16 bases, leaving 13 bases between them. In germline, CDR1 is LNHDA, CDR2 SQIVND (reference sequence). CDR3 sequence: CASSIWGLKFF. In DNA form, the CDR3 reads TGTGCCAGTAGTATCTGGGGCCTGAAATTCTTC.

The chain carries TRBV9 and TRBJ2-3; 12 bases are shared with TRBD2. V lost 0 bases, J lost 2 bases, and 4 bases stayed unmatched. This CDR3 is built from 17 residues. The V gene's germline CDR1 is SGDLS and CDR2 YYNGEE. CDR3 residues: CASSVGLAGALTDTQYF. The CDR3 DNA reads as TGTGCCAGCAGCGTAGGACTAGCGGGGGCCCTCACAGATACGCAGTATTTT.